This TCR beta chain stems from a study of Ad26.COV2.S vaccination and SARS-CoV-2 variants. Looking at the study overall: By the intramuscular route, Ad26.COV2.S was given once, or twice 56 days apart.

Study-wide points: Placebo recipients and vaccine recipients were similar in non-spike TCR breadth. Once vaccination had occurred, spike-specific CD8+ and CD4+ T cell responses reportedly showed substantial breadth.

Clones were read by immunoSEQ multiplex PCR, and TCRdb kept only the in-frame ones, dropping some. Of about 350,000 clones listed, around 88% are singletons. This CDR3 is built from 16 residues. Trimming shortened V by 5 bases and J by 0 bases, and 14 bases separated the two germline ends. Germline V lookup: CDR1 SGHNT, CDR2 YENEEA. As for this clone: Its antigen remains unidentified.

Treatment: about 20 received Ad26.COV2.S at low or high dose, single or two shots; about 5 received placebo; per-sample allocation not given. All samples were drawn on day 63, counting from the first vaccine or placebo injection. An adult donor aged 18-55 years was enrolled in Boston. The chain joins TRBV11-3 to TRBJ1-3; D possibly corresponds to TRBD1 (5 bases). The sample was peripheral blood, taken in a trial of Ad26.COV2.S vaccine versus placebo. The TCR was taken from a person aged 18 to 65 who received the Ad26.COV2.S COVID-19 vaccine or a placebo. The CDR3 loop reads CASSVRTGSSGNTIYF. CDR3 DNA: TGTGCCAGCAGCGTCAGAACAGGTAGCTCTGGAAACACCATATATTTT. Full variable domain (rest looked up from reference TRBV11-3 and TRBJ1-3): EAGVVQSPRYKIIEKKQPVAFWCNPISGHNTLYWYLQNLGQGPELLIRYENEEAVDDSQLPKDRFSAERLKGVDSTLKIQPAELGDSAVYLCASSVRTGSSGNTIYFGEGSWLTVV.